The 28 T cell receptor beta chains listed next were all sequenced from one sample in a study of T-cell reconstitution after alpha-beta-depleted transplantation in children (dated by TCRdb to between 2015 and 2016). Libraries were built with PCR. Reads for this sample came from an Illumina HiSeq 2500. TCR libraries were prepared with molecular barcoding, using unique molecular identifiers to normalize TCRbeta repertoire quantification. TCRdb reanalyzed the raw reads on its own, using fastp at Q25 for trimming and MiXCR for clone calling, and kept in-frame beta chains. Each record represents a unique CDR3 protein, reported with the most common genes and DNA among its rows. The sample table shows approximately 290,000 distinct CDR3 sequences, and 11% are seen once. The ten largest clonotypes hold about a quarter of the sample. The treatment or condition label, as the study defines it: allogeneic hematopoietic cell transplantation with graft depleted of TCRalphabeta T cells and CD19 B cells.

The sample was peripheral blood, taken 180 days after TCRalphabeta/CD19-depleted stem cell transplant. These receptors came from a male patient between 2 and 10 years old who had a stem cell transplant for chronic granulomatous disease, so the T cells may come from the graft donor.

This clonotype was observed at least ten times. This sequence joins TRBV2 and TRBJ2-5; 11 positions agree with TRBD2. The germline V gene has CDR1 SNHLY and CDR2 FYNNEI. The CDR3 length is 14 residues. V gave up 4 bases and J gave up 6 bases; unmatched junction bases: 4. The CDR3 spells CASSVTSGSQTQYF. CDR3 coding DNA: TGTGCCAGCAGTGTTACTAGCGGGAGCCAGACCCAGTACTTC.

This clonotype was seen many times. The rearrangement uses TRBV7-9 and TRBJ2-7; TRBD1 aligns across 9 bases. The CDR3 is made up of 15 amino acids. CDR1 and CDR2 from the germline V gene are SEHNR and FQNEAQ (reference sequence). V lost 3 bases and J lost 5; bases outside the gene matches: 8. CDR3 in DNA: TGTGCCAGCAGCTTCGTGGGACAGGGTAAGAACGAGCAGTACTTC. Translation: CASSFVGQGKNEQYF.

In its sample, this clonotype was seen a few times. This rearrangement joins TRBV12-3 or TRBV12-4 to TRBJ2-6, with 10 bases aligning to TRBD1. This CDR3 region has 16 residues. Trimming removed 6 bases from V and 4 bases from J; junction bases left unmatched: 6. The CDR3 protein is CASRRQGAKGANVLTF. The CDR3 nucleotides are TGTGCCAGCAGACGACAGGGGGCGAAAGGGGCCAACGTCCTGACTTTC.

CDR3 nucleotide sequence: TGTGCCAGCAGAGAGGGACTAGCGGGGGTTTGGACAGATACGCAGTATTTT. Translating gives CASREGLAGVWTDTQYF. V usage is TRBV5-4 and J usage is TRBJ2-3; 14 bases line up with TRBD2. Germline values: CDR1 SGHNT, CDR2 YYREEE (reference sequence). J gave up 3 bases and V 5 bases, and 8 bases lay outside the gene matches. The CDR3 length is 17 residues.

This clonotype has ten or more counts. The J gene is TRBJ1-2, the V gene TRBV29-1; TRBD1 matches at 8 bases. The CDR3 consists of 14 residues. Germline CDR1 reads SQVTM; CDR2 reads ANQGSEA. The junction had 3 bases not matched to a gene; V was cut back by 1 base and J by 2 bases. The CDR3 region has the DNA TGCAGCGTTGAAGGTGGGACAGGCAACTATGGCTACACCTTC. Its protein is CSVEGGTGNYGYTF. The full variable domain, its missing parts supplied by reference TRBV29-1 and TRBJ1-2, is SAVISQKPSRDICQRGTSLTIQCQVDSQVTMMFWYRQQPGQSLTLIATANQGSEATYESGFVIDKFPISRPNLTFSTLTVSNMSPEDSSIYLCSVEGGTGNYGYTFGSGTRLTVV.

This clonotype appeared many times. CDR3 sequence: CASSSRPNQPQHF. For the CDR3, the DNA is TGTGCCAGCAGTTCTCGACCAAATCAGCCCCAGCATTTT. The chain employs TRBV12-3 or TRBV12-4 and TRBJ1-5; D not resolved. CDR3 size: 13 residues. Trimming took 4 bases from V and 4 from J, leaving 8 bases between them.

This clonotype showed up many times. The chain is built from TRBV7-9 and TRBJ1-2; D might be TRBD1 (6 bases). Germline V gene data show CDR1 as SEHNR and CDR2 as FQNEAQ (reference sequence). The CDR3 runs to 14 residues. Trimming stripped 5 bases from V and 1 base from J, with 11 bases between. The CDR3 DNA sequence: TGTGCCAGCAGCCCTAGCAGGGGTAACTATGGCTACACCTTC. This gives the protein CASSPSRGNYGYTF. Drawing the rest from reference TRBV7-9 and TRBJ1-2, the complete variable domain is DTGVSQNPRHKITKRGQNVTFRCDPISEHNRLYWYRQTLGQGPEFLTYFQNEAQLEKSRLLSDRFSAERPKGSFSTLEIQRTEQGDSAMYLCASSPSRGNYGYTFGSGTRLTVV.

This clonotype has ten or more counts. This sequence joins TRBV9 and TRBJ2-7; unclear D gene. V was trimmed by 0 bases and J by 0 bases, leaving 19 bases between them. In germline, CDR1 is SGDLS, CDR2 YYNGEE. This CDR3 is 18 amino acids long. The CDR3 region is CASSVGPTTADLSYEQYF. DNA of the CDR3: TGTGCCAGCAGCGTAGGACCGACGACTGCTGATCTCTCCTACGAGCAGTACTTC.

This clonotype was seen repeatedly, ten times or more. The chain is built from TRBV20-1 and TRBJ1-1, with D possibly matching TRBD1 (5 bases). CDR1 is DFQATT and CDR2 is SNEGSKA in the germline V gene (reference sequence). The CDR3 runs 12 residues. The V end lost 6 bases, the J end lost 7 bases, and 15 bases lay between the germline ends. CDR3 sequence (DNA): TGCAGTGCAGGGGCCCCAGGCAGTGAAGCTTTCTTT. Translated, it gives CSAGAPGSEAFF.

This clonotype occurred many times. The genes are TRBV15 and TRBJ2-5, with 9 bases matching TRBD1. CDR1 is LNHNV, CDR2 YYDKDF, per germline (reference sequence). V lost 1 base, J lost 5 bases, and 5 bases stayed unmatched. The CDR3 consists of 15 residues. The CDR3 region has the DNA TGTGCCACCAGCAGAGGTGGGACAGGGACGGAGACCCAGTACTTC. This codes for CATSRGGTGTETQYF.

This clonotype has a count of ten or more. The chain is built from TRBV5-1 and TRBJ2-1; D is unclear. The CDR3 length is 16 residues. V shed 0 bases and J shed 0 bases, with 10 bases lying between them. Germline-derived CDR1 and CDR2 are SGHRS and YFSETQ. The CDR3 region is CASSLGSASSYNEQFF. The CDR3 DNA reads as TGCGCCAGCAGCTTGGGCTCCGCGAGCTCCTACAATGAGCAGTTCTTC.

This clonotype was counted ten times or more. The CDR3 DNA sequence: TGTGCCAGCAGTTTCGGGCGGCTCTCTGGAAACACCATATATTTT. This sequence encodes CASSFGRLSGNTIYF. V usage is TRBV12-3 or TRBV12-4 and J usage is TRBJ1-3; D is undetermined. V dropped 3 bases and J dropped 0 bases, with 9 bases sitting between them. The CDR3 totals 15 residues.

This rearrangement joins TRBV5-6 to TRBJ2-4, with 9 bases identical to TRBD1. Germline V gives CDR1 SGHDT, CDR2 YYEEEE. V dropped 6 bases and J dropped 1; count of bases not matched to a gene: 5. The CDR3 sequence is 15 residues long. The CDR3 loop reads CASIRQGEAKNIQYF. The CDR3, as DNA: TGTGCCAGCATTAGACAGGGGGAGGCCAAAAACATTCAGTACTTC.

The chain couples TRBV3-1 to TRBJ2-1; 9 positions agree with TRBD2. This CDR3 region has 15 residues. V gave up 11 bases and J gave up 4 bases; unmatched junction bases: 12. CDR1 LGHDT and CDR2 YNNKEL come from the germline V gene (reference sequence). For the CDR3, the DNA is TGTGCCTGCTGCCAAGCTAGCGGGAATTACAATGAGCAGTTCTTC. It is translated as CACCQASGNYNEQFF.

The chain links TRBV4-1 to TRBJ1-1; D might be TRBD1 (6 bases). Between the trimmed V and J ends, which lost 1 base and 1 base, there was a span of 13 bases. There are 16 residues in the CDR3. CDR1 is MGHRA, CDR2 YSYEKL, per germline. The chain's CDR3 is CASSQGVGTKNTEAFF. The DNA of the CDR3 is TGCGCCAGCAGCCAAGGGGTGGGGACAAAGAACACTGAAGCTTTCTTT.

This clonotype came up many times. CDR3 coding DNA: TGTGCCAGCAGTTCCCAAGTTCAGGGGCTTATGAACACTGAAGCTTTCTTT. Translation: CASSSQVQGLMNTEAFF. J is TRBJ1-1 and V is TRBV28; D is possibly TRBD1 (6 bases). Germline V gene sequence: CDR1 MDHEN, CDR2 SYDVKM. Trimming stripped 4 bases from V and 0 bases from J, with 18 bases between. The CDR3 is made up of 17 amino acids.

This clonotype has at least ten counts. The chain recombines TRBV7-9 with TRBJ1-2; D remains ambiguous. The germline CDR1 and CDR2 sequences are SEHNR and FQNEAQ (reference sequence). There are 14 residues in the CDR3. V was trimmed by 2 bases and J by 3 bases, leaving 10 bases between them. In DNA, the CDR3 is TGTGCCAGCAGCTTACCTACCCTGGACTATGGCTACACCTTC. Protein: CASSLPTLDYGYTF.

This clonotype was observed at least ten times. V gene TRBV7-2 combines with J gene TRBJ2-3, with TRBD2 matching 12 bases. Looked up from germline, CDR1 is SGHTA and CDR2 is FQGNSA. The CDR3 has 17 residues. V lost 3 bases and J lost 2; bases outside the gene matches: 6. CDR3 bases: TGTGCCAGCAGCTTCCGGACTAGCGGGATATCCACAGATACGCAGTATTTT. It codes for CASSFRTSGISTDTQYF. Looking up the rest from reference TRBV7-2 and TRBJ2-3 gives the full variable domain: GAGVSQSPSNKVTEKGKDVELRCDPISGHTALYWYRQSLGQGLEFLIYFQGNSAPDKSGLPSDRFSAERTGGSVSTLTIQRTQQEDSAVYLCASSFRTSGISTDTQYFGPGTRLTVL.

The sample holds many counts of this clonotype. V and J are TRBV10-2 and TRBJ1-4; D is undetermined. Germline values: CDR1 WSHSY, CDR2 SAAADI. V dropped 4 bases and J dropped 3 bases, with 6 bases sitting between them. The CDR3 sequence is 13 residues long. The CDR3 sequence is CASSGGSNEKLFF. The DNA of the CDR3 is TGCGCCAGCAGTGGCGGGTCTAATGAAAAACTGTTTTTT.

At least ten counts were recorded for this clonotype. The chain carries TRBV12-3 or TRBV12-4 and TRBJ1-1, with D maybe TRBD1 (6 bases). V was clipped by 6 bases and J by 8 bases, with 13 bases between them. The CDR3 runs to 12 residues. In DNA form, the CDR3 reads TGTGCCAGCAGAACTTACAGGGAAGAAGCTTTCTTT. This codes for CASRTYREEAFF.

This clonotype was counted ten times or more. This chain joins TRBV20-1 and TRBJ2-1, with D uncertain. Trimming left V 6 bases short and J 7 bases short, with 19 bases between. Looked up from germline, CDR1 is DFQATT and CDR2 is SNEGSKA (reference sequence). CDR3 length equals 14 residues. For the CDR3, the DNA is TGCAGTGCCAGTACCCCGAGACGAAGGAATGAGCAGTTCTTC. It yields the protein CSASTPRRRNEQFF.

The chain couples TRBV4-1 to TRBJ1-1, with 8 bases matching TRBD1. With V trimmed by 1 base and J by 8 bases, 12 bases remained unmatched. The length of the CDR3 is 16 residues. Germline CDR1 is MGHRA and CDR2 is YSYEKL. The CDR3 DNA is TGCGCCAGCAGCCAAGTGGGGACCGGGACAGGCCCAGAAGCTTTCTTT. Amino acids: CASSQVGTGTGPEAFF.

This clonotype was detected a few times. The V and J genes are TRBV27 and TRBJ2-7; TRBD2 matches 11 bases. CDR1 MNHEY and CDR2 SMNVEV come from the germline V gene (reference sequence). CDR3 size: 17 residues. Germline trimming cut 3 bases from V and 3 bases from J; bases unmatched to any gene: 10. CDR3 in amino acids: CASSLSFLAGGFYEQYF. Written as DNA, the CDR3 is TGTGCCAGCAGTTTGTCCTTTCTAGCGGGGGGTTTCTACGAGCAGTACTTC.

This clonotype was picked up many times. This sequence joins TRBV18 and TRBJ2-1; D not resolved. The CDR3 is made up of 13 amino acids. V lost 1 base and J lost 8, with 9 bases in between. CDR1 KGHSH and CDR2 LQKENI come from the germline V gene. CDR3 bases: TGTGCCAGCTCACCACTGGAAGGCCATGAGCAGTTCTTC. This gives the protein CASSPLEGHEQFF. Full variable domain (remainder filled in from reference TRBV18 and TRBJ2-1): NAGVMQNPRHLVRRRGQEARLRCSPMKGHSHVYWYRQLPEEGLKFMVYLQKENIIDESGMPKERFSAEFPKEGPSILRIQQVVRGDSAAYFCASSPLEGHEQFFGPGTRLTVL.

This clonotype was seen many times. The chain recombines TRBV11-1 with TRBJ2-2; D gene unclear. CDR1 and CDR2 from the germline V gene are SGHAT and FQDESV (reference sequence). V was pared by 5 bases and J by 2 bases, with 9 bases between. The CDR3 spans 14 residues. The CDR3 region is CASSPDGNTGELFF. In DNA form, the CDR3 reads TGTGCCAGCAGCCCGGACGGAAACACCGGGGAGCTGTTTTTT.

This clonotype was counted at least ten times. J is TRBJ2-5 and V is TRBV28; 10 bases map to TRBD1. Trimming removed 3 bases from V and 1 base from J; junction bases left unmatched: 20. CDR1 and CDR2 (germline): MDHEN, SYDVKM. CDR3 length equals 21 residues. In nucleotides, the CDR3 is TGTGCCAGCAGTTTGATGGGTCCCGGGACAGGGGTTAGCGGGGTCCAAGAGACCCAGTACTTC. This sequence encodes CASSLMGPGTGVSGVQETQYF. Full variable domain (rest looked up from reference TRBV28 and TRBJ2-5): DVKVTQSSRYLVKRTGEKVFLECVQDMDHENMFWYRQDPGLGLRLIYFSYDVKMKEKGDIPEGYSVSREKKERFSLILESASTNQTSMYLCASSLMGPGTGVSGVQETQYFGPGTRLLVL.

This clonotype has a handful of counts. The genes are TRBV12-3 or TRBV12-4 and TRBJ2-3, with D possibly called TRBD1 or TRBD2 (5 bases each). The CDR3 sequence is 16 residues long. Between the trimmed V and J ends, which lost 8 bases and 0 bases, there was a span of 18 bases. The CDR3 protein is CASCYTEGQSTDTQYF. Written as DNA, the CDR3 is TGTGCCAGCTGCTACACTGAGGGGCAAAGCACAGATACGCAGTATTTT.

This clonotype is a singleton in its sample. This may come from a read error, since a much larger clone is one base off. The J gene is TRBJ2-7, the V gene TRBV7-8; 10 bases fit TRBD2. Germline V gene data show CDR1 as SGHVS and CDR2 as FQNEAQ. The CDR3 consists of 15 residues. The CDR3 loop reads CAGSLRLAGAHEQYF. Written as DNA, the CDR3 is TGTGCCGGCAGCTTACGTCTAGCGGGGGCCCACGAGCAGTACTTC.